This T cell receptor (beta chain) was sequenced for a study of T cell repertoires in aging, cancer and after chemotherapy. A mixed TRB-A/B primer pool amplified rearranged TRB by multiplex touch-down PCR. A single record per CDR3 protein comes from TCRdb applying MiXCR to the multiplex PCR reads. Among some 4,000 distinct CDR3 sequences listed, under 45% were seen once. Only a few counts were recorded for this clonotype. Its matching antigen is unknown. Amplification of TCR beta used genomic DNA extracted from peripheral blood. Trimming took off 5 bases at V and 4 bases at J, with 17 bases between the two ends. Germline CDR1 and CDR2: MNHNY and SVGAGI (reference sequence). CDR3 size: 16 residues. Broader study findings: Age-matched healthy donors had significantly more diverse, less clonal blood TCR repertoires than untreated cancer patients.

Sequencing was done on a sample of blood. The TCR comes from a human donor with a solid tumor. The chain has TRBV6-6 and TRBJ2-2, with unresolved D. The CDR3 DNA sequence: TGTGCCAGCAGTAGACTGGCTCCAAGGCTCACCGGGGAGCTGTTTTTT. Its translation is CASSRLAPRLTGELFF.